This T cell receptor (beta chain) is from a study of blood T cell repertoires in COVID-19. The germline V gene has CDR1 SGHNT and CDR2 YYREEE (reference sequence). This CDR3 region has 14 residues. V was pared by 7 bases and J by 7 bases, with 13 bases of the junction left unmatched. Measured with immunoSEQ multiplex PCR; TCRdb has only the in-frame clones, and not every one. There are approximately 210,000 clones in the sample; 86% occur only once, and about 2.2% lies in the top ten. Sequencing input: peripheral blood. This clonotype was sampled from a man aged 25-45 years who had recovered from COVID-19. The rearrangement links TRBV5-4 to TRBJ2-7; 8 bases are shared with TRBD1. CDR3 region: CASARLDREREQYF. For the CDR3, the DNA is TGTGCCAGCGCCAGGCTGGACAGGGAGAGGGAGCAGTACTTC.